The entry below gives a single TCR beta chain sequence along with its context. In the original analysis: How many nucleated cells were present was estimated from reference gene primer amplification. Libraries were prepared by immunoSEQ multiplex PCR; TCRdb keeps only in-frame clonotypes and omits some of them. Clone size and the V and J calls come from that table; the DNA yielded D and trimming. The table lists under 80,000 clones, about 83% of them singletons. The CDR3 covers 13 residues. The V end was cut by 7 bases, the J end by 6 bases, with 13 bases between. Germline V CDR1 and CDR2: MGHDK, SYGVNS. The sample is drawn from a study of blood T cell repertoires in COVID-19. Looking at the study overall: Whether acute or convalescent, the COVID-19 samples came from the United States, Italy and Spain. T cells, B-cell-depleted T cells, or PBMCs supplied cDNA or gDNA.

This clonotype was obtained from a woman aged 60-75 years with acute or convalescent COVID-19. Sample: peripheral blood. The chain recombines TRBV25-1 with TRBJ1-3; D remains unclear. The CDR3 loop reads CASISGSLNTIYF. The CDR3 bases are TGTGCCAGCATTTCGGGGTCTTTAAACACCATATATTTT.